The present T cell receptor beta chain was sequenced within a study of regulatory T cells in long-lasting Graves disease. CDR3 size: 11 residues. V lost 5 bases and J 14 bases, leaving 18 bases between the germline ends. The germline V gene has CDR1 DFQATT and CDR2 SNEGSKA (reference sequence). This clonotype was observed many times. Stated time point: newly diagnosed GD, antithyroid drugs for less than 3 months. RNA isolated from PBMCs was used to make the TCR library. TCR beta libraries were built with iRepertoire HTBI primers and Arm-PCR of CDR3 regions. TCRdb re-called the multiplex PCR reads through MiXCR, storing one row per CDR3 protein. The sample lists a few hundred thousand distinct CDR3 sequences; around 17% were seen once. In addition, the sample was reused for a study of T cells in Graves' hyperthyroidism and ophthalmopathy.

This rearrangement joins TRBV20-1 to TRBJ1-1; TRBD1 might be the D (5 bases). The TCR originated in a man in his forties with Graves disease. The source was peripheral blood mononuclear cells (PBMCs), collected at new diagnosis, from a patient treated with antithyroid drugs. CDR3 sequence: CSAPRSGTSFF. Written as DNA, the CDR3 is TGCAGTGCTCCCCGATCGGGGACCTCCTTCTTT.